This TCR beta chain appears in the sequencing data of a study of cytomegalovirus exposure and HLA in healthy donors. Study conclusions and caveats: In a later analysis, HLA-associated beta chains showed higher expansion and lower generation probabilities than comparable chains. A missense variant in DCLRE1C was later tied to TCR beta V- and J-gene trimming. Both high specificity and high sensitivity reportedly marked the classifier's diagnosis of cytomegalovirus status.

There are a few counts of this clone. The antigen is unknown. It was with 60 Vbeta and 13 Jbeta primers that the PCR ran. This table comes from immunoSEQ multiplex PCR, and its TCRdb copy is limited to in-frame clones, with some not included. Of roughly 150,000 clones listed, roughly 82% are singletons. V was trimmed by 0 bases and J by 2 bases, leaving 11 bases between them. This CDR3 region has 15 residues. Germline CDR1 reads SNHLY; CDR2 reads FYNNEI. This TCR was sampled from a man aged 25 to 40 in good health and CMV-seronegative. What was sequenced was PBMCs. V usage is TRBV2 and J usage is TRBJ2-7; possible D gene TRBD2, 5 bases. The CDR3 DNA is TGTGCCAGCAGTGAAGCGCTTGGGCGGGCCTACGAGCAGTACTTC. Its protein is CASSEALGRAYEQYF.